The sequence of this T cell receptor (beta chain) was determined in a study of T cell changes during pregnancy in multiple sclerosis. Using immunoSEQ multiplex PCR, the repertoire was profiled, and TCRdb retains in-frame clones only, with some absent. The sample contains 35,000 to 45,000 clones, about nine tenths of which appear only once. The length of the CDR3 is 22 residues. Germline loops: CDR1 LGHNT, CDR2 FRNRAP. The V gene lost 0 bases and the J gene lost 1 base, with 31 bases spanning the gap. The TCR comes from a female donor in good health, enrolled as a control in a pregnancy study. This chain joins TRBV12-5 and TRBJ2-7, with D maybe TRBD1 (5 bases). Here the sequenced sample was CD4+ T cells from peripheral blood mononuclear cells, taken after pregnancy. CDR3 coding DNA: TGTGCTAGTGGTTTGGTAAACGCGGTATATAAGGTGTGGGAAAAGGGGTCCTACGAGCAGTACTTC. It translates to CASGLVNAVYKVWEKGSYEQYF.